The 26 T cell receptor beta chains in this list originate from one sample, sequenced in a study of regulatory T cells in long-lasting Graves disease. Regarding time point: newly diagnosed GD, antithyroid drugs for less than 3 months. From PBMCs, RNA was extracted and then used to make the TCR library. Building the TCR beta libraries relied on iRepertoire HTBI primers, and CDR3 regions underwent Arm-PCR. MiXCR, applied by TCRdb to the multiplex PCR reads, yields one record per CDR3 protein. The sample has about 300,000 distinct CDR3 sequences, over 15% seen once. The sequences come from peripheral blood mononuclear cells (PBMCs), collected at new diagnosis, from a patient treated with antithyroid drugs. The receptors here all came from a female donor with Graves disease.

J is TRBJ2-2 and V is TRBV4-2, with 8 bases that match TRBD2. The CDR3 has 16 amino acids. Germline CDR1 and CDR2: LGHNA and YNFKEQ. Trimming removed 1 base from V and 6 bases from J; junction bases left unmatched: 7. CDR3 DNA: TGTGCCAGCAGCCAAGCGACTAGCGCCGCTTCCGGGGAGCTGTTTTTT. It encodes CASSQATSAASGELFF.

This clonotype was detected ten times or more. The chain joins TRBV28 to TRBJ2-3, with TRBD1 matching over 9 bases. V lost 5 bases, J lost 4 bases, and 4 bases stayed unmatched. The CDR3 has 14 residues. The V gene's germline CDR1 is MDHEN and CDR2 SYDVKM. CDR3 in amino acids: CASSPGQGSDTQYF. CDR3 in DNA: TGTGCCAGCAGTCCGGGACAGGGCTCAGATACGCAGTATTTT.

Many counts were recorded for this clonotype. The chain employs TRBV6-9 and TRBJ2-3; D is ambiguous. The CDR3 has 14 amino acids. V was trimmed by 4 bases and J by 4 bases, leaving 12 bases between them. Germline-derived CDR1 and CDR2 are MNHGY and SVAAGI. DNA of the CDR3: TGTGCCAGCAGTTCCGTGGGGTGGGCAGATACGCAGTATTTT. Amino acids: CASSSVGWADTQYF.

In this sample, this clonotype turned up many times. CDR3 sequence (DNA): TGTGCCAGCAGCTTGGGGACAGGGGTATACGAGCAGTACTTC. Amino acids: CASSLGTGVYEQYF. The chain couples TRBV12-3 or TRBV12-4 to TRBJ2-7; 10 positions match TRBD1. CDR3 length equals 14 residues. V dropped 6 bases and J dropped 4; count of bases not matched to a gene: 6.

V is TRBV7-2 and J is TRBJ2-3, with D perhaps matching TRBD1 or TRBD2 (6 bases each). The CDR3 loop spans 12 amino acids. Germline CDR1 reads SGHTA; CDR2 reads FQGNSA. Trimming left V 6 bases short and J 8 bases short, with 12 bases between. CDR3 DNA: TGTGCCAGCAGTCTAAAGGGGGGTACGCAGTATTTT. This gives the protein CASSLKGGTQYF.

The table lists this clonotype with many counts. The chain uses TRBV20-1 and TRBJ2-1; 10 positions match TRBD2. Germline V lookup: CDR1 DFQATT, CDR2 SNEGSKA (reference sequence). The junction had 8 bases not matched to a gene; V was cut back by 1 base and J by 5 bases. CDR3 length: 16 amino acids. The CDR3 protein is CSARATGTSANNEQFF. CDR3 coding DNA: TGCAGTGCTAGAGCTACCGGGACTAGCGCTAACAATGAGCAGTTCTTC.

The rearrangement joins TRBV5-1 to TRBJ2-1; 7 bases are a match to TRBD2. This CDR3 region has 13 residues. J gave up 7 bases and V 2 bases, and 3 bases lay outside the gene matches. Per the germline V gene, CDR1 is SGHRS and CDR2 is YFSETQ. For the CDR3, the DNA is TGCGCCAGCAGCTTAGCGGGACGGAATGAGCAGTTCTTC. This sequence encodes CASSLAGRNEQFF.

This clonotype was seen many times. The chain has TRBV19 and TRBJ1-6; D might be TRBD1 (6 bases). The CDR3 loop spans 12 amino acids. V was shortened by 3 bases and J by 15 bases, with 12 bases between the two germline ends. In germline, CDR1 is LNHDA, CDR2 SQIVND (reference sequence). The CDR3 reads CASSMVGGHLHF. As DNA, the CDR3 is TGTGCCAGTAGTATGGTCGGGGGCCACCTCCACTTT.

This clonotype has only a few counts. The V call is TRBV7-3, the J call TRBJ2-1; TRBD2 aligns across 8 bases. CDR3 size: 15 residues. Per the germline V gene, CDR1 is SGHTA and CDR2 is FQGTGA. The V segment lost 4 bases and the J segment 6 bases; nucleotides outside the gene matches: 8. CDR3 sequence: CASSSSGSSFNEQFF. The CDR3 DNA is TGTGCCAGCAGCTCGAGCGGGAGTTCGTTCAATGAGCAGTTCTTC.

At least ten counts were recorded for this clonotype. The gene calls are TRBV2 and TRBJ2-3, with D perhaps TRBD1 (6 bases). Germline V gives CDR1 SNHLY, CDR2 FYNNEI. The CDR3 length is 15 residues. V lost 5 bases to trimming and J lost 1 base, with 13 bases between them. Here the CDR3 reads CASSPNRVRTDTQYF. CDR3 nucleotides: TGTGCCAGCAGTCCTAACAGGGTCCGCACAGATACGCAGTATTTT.

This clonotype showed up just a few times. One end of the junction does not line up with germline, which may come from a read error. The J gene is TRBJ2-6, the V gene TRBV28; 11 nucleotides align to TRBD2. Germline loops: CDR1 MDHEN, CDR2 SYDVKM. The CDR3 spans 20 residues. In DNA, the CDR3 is TGTGCCAGCAGTTCCCTGAATATAGCGGGAGGGCCGTATGGGGCCAACGTCCTGACCTTC. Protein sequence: CASSSLNIAGGPYGANVLTF.

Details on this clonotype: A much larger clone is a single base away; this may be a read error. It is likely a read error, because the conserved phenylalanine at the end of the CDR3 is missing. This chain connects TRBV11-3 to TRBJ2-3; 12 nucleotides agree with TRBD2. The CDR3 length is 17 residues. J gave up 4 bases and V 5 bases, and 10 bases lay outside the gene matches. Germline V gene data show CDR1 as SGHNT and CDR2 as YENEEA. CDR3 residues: CASSPRLAGVEADTQYL. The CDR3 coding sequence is TGTGCCAGCAGCCCAAGACTAGCGGGAGTTGAAGCAGATACGCAGTATTTA.

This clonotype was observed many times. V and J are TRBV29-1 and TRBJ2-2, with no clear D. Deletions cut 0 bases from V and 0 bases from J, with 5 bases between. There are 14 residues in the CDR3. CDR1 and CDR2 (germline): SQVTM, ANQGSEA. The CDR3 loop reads CSVEENPNTGELFF. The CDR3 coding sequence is TGCAGCGTTGAAGAAAATCCGAACACCGGGGAGCTGTTTTTT.

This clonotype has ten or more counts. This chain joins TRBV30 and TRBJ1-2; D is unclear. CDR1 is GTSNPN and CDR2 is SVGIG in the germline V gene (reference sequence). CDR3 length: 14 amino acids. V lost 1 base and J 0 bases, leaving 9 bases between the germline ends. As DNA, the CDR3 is TGTGCCTGGAGTGCGCTGCAAGCTAACTATGGCTACACCTTC. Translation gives CAWSALQANYGYTF.

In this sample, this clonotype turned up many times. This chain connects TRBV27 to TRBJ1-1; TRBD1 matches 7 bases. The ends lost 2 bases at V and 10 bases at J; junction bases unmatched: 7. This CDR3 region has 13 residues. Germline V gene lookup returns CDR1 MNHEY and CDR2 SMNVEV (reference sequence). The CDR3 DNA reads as TGTGCCAGCAGTTTAGGGCAGGGGGTGTCAGCTTTCTTT. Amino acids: CASSLGQGVSAFF.

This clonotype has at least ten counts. The CDR3 loop reads CASSYTGQETQYF. The CDR3 nucleotides are TGTGCCAGCAGTTATACAGGCCAAGAGACCCAGTACTTC. The J gene is TRBJ2-5, the V gene TRBV27; possible D gene TRBD1, 5 bases. CDR3 size: 13 residues. Trimming pared 4 bases from V and 1 base from J, leaving 7 bases between. CDR1 and CDR2 (germline): MNHEY, SMNVEV (reference sequence).

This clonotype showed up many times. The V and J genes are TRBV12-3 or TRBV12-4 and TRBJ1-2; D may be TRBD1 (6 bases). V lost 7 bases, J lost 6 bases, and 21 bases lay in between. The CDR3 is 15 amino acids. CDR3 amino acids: CASTMGQGNVDGYTF. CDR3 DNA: TGTGCCAGCACCATGGGGCAGGGGAATGTCGATGGCTACACCTTC.

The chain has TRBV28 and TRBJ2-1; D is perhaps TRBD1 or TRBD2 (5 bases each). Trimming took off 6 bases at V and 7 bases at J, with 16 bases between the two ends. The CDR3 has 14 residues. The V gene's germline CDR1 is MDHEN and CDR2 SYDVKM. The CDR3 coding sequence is TGTGCCAGCAGAACCCCGGGACGGAAAAATGAGCAGTTCTTC. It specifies CASRTPGRKNEQFF.

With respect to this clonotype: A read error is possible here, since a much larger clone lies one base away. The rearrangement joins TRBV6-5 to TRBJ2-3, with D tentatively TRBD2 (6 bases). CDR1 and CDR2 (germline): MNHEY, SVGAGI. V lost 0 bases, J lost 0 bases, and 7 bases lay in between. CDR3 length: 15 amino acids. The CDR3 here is CASSYSAGSTDTQYF. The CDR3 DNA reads TGTGCCAGCAGTTACTCGGCGGGGAGCACAGATACGCAGTATTTT.

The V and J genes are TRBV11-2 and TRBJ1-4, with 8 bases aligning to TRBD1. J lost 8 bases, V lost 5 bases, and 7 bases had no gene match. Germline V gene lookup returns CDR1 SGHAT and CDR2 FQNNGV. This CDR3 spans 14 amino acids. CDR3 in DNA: TGTGCCAGCAGCGCACCGGACAGGGAAGAAAAACTGTTTTTT. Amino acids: CASSAPDREEKLFF.

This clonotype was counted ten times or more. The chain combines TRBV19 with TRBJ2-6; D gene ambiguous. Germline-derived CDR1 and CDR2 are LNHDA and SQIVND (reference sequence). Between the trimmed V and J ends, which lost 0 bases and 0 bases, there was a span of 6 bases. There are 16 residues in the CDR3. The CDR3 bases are TGTGCCAGTAGTATAGACTTCCGCTCTGGGGCCAACGTCCTGACTTTC. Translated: CASSIDFRSGANVLTF.

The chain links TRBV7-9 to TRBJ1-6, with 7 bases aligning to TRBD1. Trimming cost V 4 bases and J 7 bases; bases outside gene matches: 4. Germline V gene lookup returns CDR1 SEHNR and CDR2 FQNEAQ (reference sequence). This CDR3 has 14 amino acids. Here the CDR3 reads CASSSGQANSPLHF. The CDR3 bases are TGTGCCAGCAGCTCCGGACAGGCCAATTCACCCCTCCACTTT.

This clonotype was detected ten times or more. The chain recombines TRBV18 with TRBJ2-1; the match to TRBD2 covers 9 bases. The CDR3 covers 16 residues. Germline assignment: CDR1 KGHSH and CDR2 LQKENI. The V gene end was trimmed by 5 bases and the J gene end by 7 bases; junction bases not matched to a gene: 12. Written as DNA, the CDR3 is TGTGCCAGCTCAGCATTAGCGGGAGAGGTTGGAAATGAGCAGTTCTTC. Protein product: CASSALAGEVGNEQFF. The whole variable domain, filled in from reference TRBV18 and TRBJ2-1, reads NAGVMQNPRHLVRRRGQEARLRCSPMKGHSHVYWYRQLPEEGLKFMVYLQKENIIDESGMPKERFSAEFPKEGPSILRIQQVVRGDSAAYFCASSALAGEVGNEQFFGPGTRLTVL.

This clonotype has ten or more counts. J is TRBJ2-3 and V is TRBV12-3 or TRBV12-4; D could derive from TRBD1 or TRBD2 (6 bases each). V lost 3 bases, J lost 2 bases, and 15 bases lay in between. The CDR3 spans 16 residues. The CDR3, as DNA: TGTGCCAGCAGTTTCGAGTCGGGGGCCCCCACAGATACGCAGTATTTT. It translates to CASSFESGAPTDTQYF.

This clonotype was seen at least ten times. The CDR3 nucleotides are TGTGCCACCAGCAGAGATCCGTGGCAGGATAATTCACCCCTCCACTTT. Amino acids: CATSRDPWQDNSPLHF. This chain uses TRBV15 with TRBJ1-6; D gene ambiguous. CDR1 LNHNV and CDR2 YYDKDF come from the germline V gene (reference sequence). This CDR3 contains 16 residues. Trimming removed 0 bases from V and 5 bases from J, with 11 bases in between.

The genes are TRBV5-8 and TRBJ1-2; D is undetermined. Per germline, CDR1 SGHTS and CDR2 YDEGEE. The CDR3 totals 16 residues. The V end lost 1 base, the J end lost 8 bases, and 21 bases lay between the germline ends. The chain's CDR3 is CASSLKRVLSMDGYTF. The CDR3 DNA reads TGTGCCAGCAGCTTGAAAAGGGTGTTATCTATGGACGGCTACACCTTC.